This TCR beta chain was recovered during a study of cytotoxic CD8 clonotypes in ibrutinib-treated CLL. Study-level results: The study found public clonotypes uncommon, contracting or stable on treatment. Starting clonality was above that of age-matched healthy donors and tracked circulating CD8+ T-cell counts.

About this clone itself: Its cognate antigen is unknown.

Repertoires were generated with immunoSEQ multiplex PCR, while TCRdb's copy carries only in-frame clones and drops some. The table lists roughly 180,000 clones, roughly four fifths of them singletons. This CDR3 spans 15 amino acids. The germline V gene has CDR1 SGHNT and CDR2 YENEEA. V was trimmed by 5 bases and J by 5 bases, leaving 16 bases between them. V and J are TRBV11-3 and TRBJ2-1; D is undetermined. The receptor comes from a human donor with chronic lymphocytic leukemia. Sample: PBMCs, taken after 24 months of ibrutinib treatment. This CDR3 is CASSPGGSSHNEQFF. CDR3 DNA sequence: TGTGCCAGCAGCCCCGGTGGATCCAGCCACAATGAGCAGTTCTTC.